A single count supports the clone carrying this T cell receptor beta chain. In the original workflow: Amplification from reference gene primers served as the basis for estimated nucleated cell counts. Libraries were prepared by immunoSEQ multiplex PCR; TCRdb keeps only in-frame clonotypes and omits some of them. For V, J and clone size, that table is used; D and trimming come from the DNA. The sample consists of approximately 150,000 clones, under 90% of them appearing once. This sample was included in a study of blood T cell repertoires in COVID-19. Overall study: In each case, the material was cDNA or gDNA derived from T cells, B-cell-depleted T cells, or PBMCs.

The TCR was taken from an elderly woman with acute or convalescent COVID-19. Sequences were obtained from peripheral blood.

The CDR3 region is CASRDRVLGSYEQYF. The CDR3 coding sequence is TGTGCCAGTCGGGACAGGGTGTTGGGGTCCTACGAGCAGTACTTC. The V and J genes are TRBV19 and TRBJ2-7, with 9 nucleotides matching TRBD1. The CDR3 length is 15 residues. The germline gives CDR1 LNHDA, CDR2 SQIVND (reference sequence). The ends lost 8 bases at V and 1 base at J; junction bases unmatched: 9.